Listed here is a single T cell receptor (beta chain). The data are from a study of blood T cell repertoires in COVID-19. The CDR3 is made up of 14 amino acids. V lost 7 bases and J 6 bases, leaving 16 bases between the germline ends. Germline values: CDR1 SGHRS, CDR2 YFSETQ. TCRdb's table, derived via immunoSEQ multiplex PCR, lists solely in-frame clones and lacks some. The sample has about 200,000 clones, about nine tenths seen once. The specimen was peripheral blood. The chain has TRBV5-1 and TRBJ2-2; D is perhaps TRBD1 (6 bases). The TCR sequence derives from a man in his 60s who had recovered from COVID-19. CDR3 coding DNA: TGCGCCAGCGCCTGGCAGGGGCCCCCCGGGGAGCTGTTTTTT. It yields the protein CASAWQGPPGELFF.